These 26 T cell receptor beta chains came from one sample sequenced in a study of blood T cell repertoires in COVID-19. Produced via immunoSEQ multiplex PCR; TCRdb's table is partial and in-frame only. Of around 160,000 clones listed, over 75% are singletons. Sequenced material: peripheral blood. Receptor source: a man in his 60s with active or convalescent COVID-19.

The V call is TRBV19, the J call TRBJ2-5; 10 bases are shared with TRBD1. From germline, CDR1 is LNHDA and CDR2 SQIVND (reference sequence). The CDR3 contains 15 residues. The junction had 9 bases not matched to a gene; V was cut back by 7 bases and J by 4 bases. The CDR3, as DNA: TGTGCCAGTAATCAACCGGGACAGGGGCGAGAGACCCAGTACTTC. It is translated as CASNQPGQGRETQYF.

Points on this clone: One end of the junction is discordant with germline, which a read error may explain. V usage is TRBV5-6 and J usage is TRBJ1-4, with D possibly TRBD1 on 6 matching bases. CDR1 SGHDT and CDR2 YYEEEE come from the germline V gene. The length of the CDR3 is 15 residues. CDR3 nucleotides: TGTGCCAGCAGCTCTATTGGACAGTCTAAAGAAAAACTGTTTTTT. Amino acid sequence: CASSSIGQSKEKLFF.

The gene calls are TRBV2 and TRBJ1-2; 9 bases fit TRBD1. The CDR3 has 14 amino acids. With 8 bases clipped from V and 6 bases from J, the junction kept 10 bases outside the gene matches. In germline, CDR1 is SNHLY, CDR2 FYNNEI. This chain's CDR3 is CASSYGGQGDGYTF. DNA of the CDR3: TGTGCCAGCTCCTACGGGGGACAGGGAGATGGCTACACCTTC.

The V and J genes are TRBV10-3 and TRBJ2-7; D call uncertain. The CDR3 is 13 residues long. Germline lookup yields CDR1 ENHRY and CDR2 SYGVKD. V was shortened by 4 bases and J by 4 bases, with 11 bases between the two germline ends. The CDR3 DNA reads TGTGCCATCAGTGGGCCCGATTTGTACGAGCAGTACTTC. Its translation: CAISGPDLYEQYF.

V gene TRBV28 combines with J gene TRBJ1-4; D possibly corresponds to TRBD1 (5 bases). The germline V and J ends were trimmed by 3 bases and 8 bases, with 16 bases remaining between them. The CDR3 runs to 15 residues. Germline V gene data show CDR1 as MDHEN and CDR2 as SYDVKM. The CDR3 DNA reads TGTGCCAGCAGTTTTGGTATAGGGGTGGAGGAAAAACTGTTTTTT. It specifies CASSFGIGVEEKLFF.

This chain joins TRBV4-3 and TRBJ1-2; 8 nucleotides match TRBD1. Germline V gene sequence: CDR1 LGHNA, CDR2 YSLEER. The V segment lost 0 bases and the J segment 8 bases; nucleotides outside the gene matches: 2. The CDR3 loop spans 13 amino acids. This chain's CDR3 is CASSQDRGQGYTF. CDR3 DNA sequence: TGCGCCAGCAGCCAAGACAGGGGGCAGGGCTACACCTTC.

CDR3 nucleotide sequence: TGTGCCAGCAGCTCGGATACAGGGTTCTATAATTCACCCCTCCACTTT. It codes for CASSSDTGFYNSPLHF. The chain has TRBV7-2 and TRBJ1-6, with a weak D call TRBD1 (6 bases). The germline V gene has CDR1 SGHTA and CDR2 FQGNSA. Trimming took off 4 bases at V and 3 bases at J, with 13 bases between the two ends. The length of the CDR3 is 16 residues.

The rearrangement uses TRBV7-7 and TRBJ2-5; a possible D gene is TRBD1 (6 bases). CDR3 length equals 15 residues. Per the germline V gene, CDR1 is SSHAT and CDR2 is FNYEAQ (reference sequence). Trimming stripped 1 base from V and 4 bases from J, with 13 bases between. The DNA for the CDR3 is TGTGCCAGCAGCTTAGTTAGAGGGACACTAGAGACCCAGTACTTC. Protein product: CASSLVRGTLETQYF. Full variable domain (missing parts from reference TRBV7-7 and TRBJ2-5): GAGVSQSPRYKVTKRGQDVTLRCDPISSHATLYWYQQALGQGPEFLTYFNYEAQPDKSGLPSDRFSAERPEGSISTLTIQRTEQRDSAMYRCASSLVRGTLETQYFGPGTRLLVL.

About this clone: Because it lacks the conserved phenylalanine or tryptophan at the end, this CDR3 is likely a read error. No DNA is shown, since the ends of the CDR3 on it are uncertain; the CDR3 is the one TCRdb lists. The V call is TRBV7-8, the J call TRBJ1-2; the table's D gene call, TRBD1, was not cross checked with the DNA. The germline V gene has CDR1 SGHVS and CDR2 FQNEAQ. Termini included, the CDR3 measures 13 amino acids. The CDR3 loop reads CASSLLPGQGDEV.

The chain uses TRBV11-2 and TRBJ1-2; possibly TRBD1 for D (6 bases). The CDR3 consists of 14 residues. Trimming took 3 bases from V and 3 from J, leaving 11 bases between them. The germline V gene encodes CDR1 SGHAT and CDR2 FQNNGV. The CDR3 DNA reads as TGTGCCAGCAGCTTGGGAGGGGGGTACTATGGCTACACCTTC. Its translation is CASSLGGGYYGYTF.

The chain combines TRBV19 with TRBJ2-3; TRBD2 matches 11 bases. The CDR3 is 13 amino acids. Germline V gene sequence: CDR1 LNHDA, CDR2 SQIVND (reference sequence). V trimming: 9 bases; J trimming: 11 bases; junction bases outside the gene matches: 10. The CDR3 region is CASALAGASEQYF. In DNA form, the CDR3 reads TGTGCCAGCGCACTAGCGGGAGCTAGTGAGCAGTATTTT.

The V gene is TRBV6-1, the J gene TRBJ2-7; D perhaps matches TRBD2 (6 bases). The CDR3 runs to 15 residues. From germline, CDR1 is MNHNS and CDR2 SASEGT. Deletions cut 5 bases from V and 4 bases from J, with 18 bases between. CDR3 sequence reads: CASSSPGQGGYEQYF. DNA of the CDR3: TGTGCCAGCAGTTCCCCGGGGCAGGGAGGTTACGAGCAGTACTTC.

The CDR3 bases are TGTGCCAGCTACCGGCGGGGTTGGGGGGAGACCCAGTACTTC. It specifies CASYRRGWGETQYF. The chain employs TRBV2 and TRBJ2-5; a weak D match, TRBD2 (6 bases). Trimming took 8 bases from V and 5 from J, leaving 18 bases between them. This CDR3 has 14 amino acids. Germline V gene sequence: CDR1 SNHLY, CDR2 FYNNEI.

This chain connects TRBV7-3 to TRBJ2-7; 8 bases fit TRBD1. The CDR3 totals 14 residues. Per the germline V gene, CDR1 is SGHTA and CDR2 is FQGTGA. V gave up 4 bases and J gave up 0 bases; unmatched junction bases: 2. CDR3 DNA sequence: TGTGCCAGCAGCTCTACAGGGGGCTCCTACGAGCAGTACTTC. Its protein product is CASSSTGGSYEQYF.

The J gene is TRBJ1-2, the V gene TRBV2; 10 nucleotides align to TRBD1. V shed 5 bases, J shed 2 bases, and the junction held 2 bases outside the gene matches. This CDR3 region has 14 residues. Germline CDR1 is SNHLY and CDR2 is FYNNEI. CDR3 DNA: TGTGCCAGCAGTAAGACAGGGGGCAACTATGGCTACACCTTC. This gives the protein CASSKTGGNYGYTF.

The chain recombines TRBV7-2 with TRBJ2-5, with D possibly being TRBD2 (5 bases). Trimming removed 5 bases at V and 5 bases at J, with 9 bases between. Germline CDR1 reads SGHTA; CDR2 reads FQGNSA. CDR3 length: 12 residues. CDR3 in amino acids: CASSPGMETQYF. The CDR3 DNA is TGTGCCAGCAGCCCCGGGATGGAGACCCAGTACTTC.

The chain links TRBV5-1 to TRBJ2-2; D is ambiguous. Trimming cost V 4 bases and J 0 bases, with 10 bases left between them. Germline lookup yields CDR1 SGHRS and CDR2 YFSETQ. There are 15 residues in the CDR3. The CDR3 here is CASSPEPSNTGELFF. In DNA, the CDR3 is TGCGCCAGCAGCCCGGAGCCCTCGAACACCGGGGAGCTGTTTTTT.

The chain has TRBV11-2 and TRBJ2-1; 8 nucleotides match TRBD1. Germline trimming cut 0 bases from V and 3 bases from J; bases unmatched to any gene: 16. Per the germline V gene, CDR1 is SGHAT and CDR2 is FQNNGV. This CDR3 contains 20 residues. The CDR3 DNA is TGTGCCAGCAGCTTAGAGTCTGGACAGGGTTTTGGGGTACGCTACAATGAGCAGTTCTTC. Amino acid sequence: CASSLESGQGFGVRYNEQFF.

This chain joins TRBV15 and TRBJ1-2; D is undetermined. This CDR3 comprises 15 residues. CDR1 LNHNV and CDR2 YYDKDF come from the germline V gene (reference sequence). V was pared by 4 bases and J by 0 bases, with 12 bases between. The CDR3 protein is CATSTRLTSNYGYTF. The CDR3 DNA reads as TGTGCCACCAGCACCCGCTTGACATCTAACTATGGCTACACCTTC.

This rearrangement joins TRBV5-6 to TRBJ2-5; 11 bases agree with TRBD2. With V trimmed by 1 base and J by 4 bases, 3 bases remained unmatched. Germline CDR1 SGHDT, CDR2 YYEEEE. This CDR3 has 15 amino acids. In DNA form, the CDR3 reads TGTGCCAGCAGCTTGTCTCTAGCGGGAGGAGAGACCCAGTACTTC. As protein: CASSLSLAGGETQYF.

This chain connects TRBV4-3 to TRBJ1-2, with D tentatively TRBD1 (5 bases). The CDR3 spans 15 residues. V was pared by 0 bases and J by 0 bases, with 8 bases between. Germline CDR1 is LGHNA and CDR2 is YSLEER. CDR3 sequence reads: CASSQDDRTNYGYTF. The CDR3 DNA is TGCGCCAGCAGCCAAGATGACAGAACTAACTATGGCTACACCTTC.

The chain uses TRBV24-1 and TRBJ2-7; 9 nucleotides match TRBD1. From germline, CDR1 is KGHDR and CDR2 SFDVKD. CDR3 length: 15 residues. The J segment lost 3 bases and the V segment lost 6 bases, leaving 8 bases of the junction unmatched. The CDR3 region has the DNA TGTGCCACCAGTATGGGGGGGACAGGGTTCTACGAGCAGTACTTC. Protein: CATSMGGTGFYEQYF.

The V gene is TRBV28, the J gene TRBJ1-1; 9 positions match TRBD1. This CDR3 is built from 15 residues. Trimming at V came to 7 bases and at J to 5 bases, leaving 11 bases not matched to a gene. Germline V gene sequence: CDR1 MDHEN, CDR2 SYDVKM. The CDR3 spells CASTLDRGRGTEAFF. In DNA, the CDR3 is TGTGCCAGCACCTTGGACAGGGGTAGGGGGACTGAAGCTTTCTTT.

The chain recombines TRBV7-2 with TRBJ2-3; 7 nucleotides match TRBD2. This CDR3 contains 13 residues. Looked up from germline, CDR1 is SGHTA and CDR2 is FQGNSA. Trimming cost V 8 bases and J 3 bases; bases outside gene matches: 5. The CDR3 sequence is CASHREGTDTQYF. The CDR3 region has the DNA TGTGCCAGCCATAGGGAGGGGACAGATACGCAGTATTTT.

CDR3: CASRLAGGNTQYF. The CDR3 coding sequence is TGTGCCAGTAGACTAGCGGGAGGGAATACGCAGTATTTT. The rearrangement joins TRBV19 to TRBJ2-3, with 13 bases matching TRBD2. The J segment lost 7 bases and the V segment lost 6 bases, leaving 1 base of the junction unmatched. CDR1 is LNHDA, CDR2 SQIVND, per germline (reference sequence). This CDR3 has 13 amino acids.

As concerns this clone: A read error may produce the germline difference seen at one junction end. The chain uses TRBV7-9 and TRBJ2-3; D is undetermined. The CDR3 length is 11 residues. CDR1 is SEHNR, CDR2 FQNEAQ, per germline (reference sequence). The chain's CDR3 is CASSLSETQYF. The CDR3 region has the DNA TGTGCCAGCAGCTTATCAGAAACGCAGTATTTT.